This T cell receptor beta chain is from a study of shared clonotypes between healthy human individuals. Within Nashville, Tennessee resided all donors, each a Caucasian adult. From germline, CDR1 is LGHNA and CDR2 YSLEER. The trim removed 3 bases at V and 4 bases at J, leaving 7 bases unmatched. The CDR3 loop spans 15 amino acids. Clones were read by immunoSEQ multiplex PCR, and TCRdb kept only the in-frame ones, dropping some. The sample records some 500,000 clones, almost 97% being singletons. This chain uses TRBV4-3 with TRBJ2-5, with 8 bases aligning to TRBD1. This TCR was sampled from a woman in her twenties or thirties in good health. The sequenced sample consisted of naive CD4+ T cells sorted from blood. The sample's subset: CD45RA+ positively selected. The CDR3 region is CASSHGRGRLETQYF. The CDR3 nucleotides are TGCGCCAGCAGCCATGGCAGGGGGCGGCTAGAGACCCAGTACTTC.